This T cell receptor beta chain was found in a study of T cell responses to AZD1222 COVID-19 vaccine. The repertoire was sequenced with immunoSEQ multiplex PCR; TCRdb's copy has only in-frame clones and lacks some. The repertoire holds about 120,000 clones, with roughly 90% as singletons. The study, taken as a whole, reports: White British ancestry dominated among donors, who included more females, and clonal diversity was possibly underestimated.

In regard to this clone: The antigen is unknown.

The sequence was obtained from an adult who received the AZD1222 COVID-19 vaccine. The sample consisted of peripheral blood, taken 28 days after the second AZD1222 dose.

The CDR3 sequence: CASSVYRGPEQYF. The CDR3 DNA is TGTGCCAGCAGCGTATATAGGGGTCCCGAGCAGTACTTC. The J gene is TRBJ2-7, the V gene TRBV7-6; maybe TRBD1 (5 bases). The CDR3 length is 13 residues. CDR1 SGHVS and CDR2 FNYEAQ come from the germline V gene. Trimming shortened V by 5 bases and J by 6 bases, and 14 bases separated the two germline ends.